The clone carrying this TCR beta chain was observed a handful of times. Its specificity is not known. Germline V gene lookup returns CDR1 SGHRS and CDR2 YFSETQ. The CDR3 spans 15 residues. V lost 3 bases and J 0 bases, leaving 13 bases between the germline ends. This specimen belongs to a study of cytomegalovirus exposure and HLA in healthy donors. About the study: Falling in the Caucasian-associated ancestry cluster were about four fifths of some 400 genotyped donors. Regarding the study as a whole: Later on, a genetic analysis was performed. It linked a missense variant in DCLRE1C with V- and J-gene trimming of TCR beta. Previously analyzed data showed that most TCR beta V segments were productive at a frequency of about 90% or about 30%. Per a later analysis, HLA-associated TCR beta chains showed more clonal expansion than other, equally common TCR beta chains.

Primers included in the PCR were 60 Vbeta and 13 Jbeta primers. Libraries were prepared by immunoSEQ multiplex PCR; TCRdb keeps only in-frame clonotypes and omits some of them. The data show approximately 190,000 clones, with approximately 81% seen just once and approximately 2% held by the top ten. This chain uses TRBV5-1 with TRBJ2-7, with D maybe TRBD2 (7 bases). Sequenced: PBMCs. The sequence came from a woman aged 18-29 years in good health and CMV-seropositive. CDR3 amino acids: CASSSGRGDSYEQYF. CDR3 nucleotides: TGCGCCAGCAGCTCGGGGAGGGGGGACTCCTACGAGCAGTACTTC.